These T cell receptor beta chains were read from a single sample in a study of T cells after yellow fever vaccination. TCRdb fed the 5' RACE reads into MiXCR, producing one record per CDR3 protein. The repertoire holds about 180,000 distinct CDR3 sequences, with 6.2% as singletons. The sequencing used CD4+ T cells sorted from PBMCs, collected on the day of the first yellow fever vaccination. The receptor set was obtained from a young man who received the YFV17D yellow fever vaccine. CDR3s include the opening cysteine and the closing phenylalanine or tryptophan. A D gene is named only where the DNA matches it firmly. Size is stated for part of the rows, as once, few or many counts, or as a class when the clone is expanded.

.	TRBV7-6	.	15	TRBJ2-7	TGTGCCAGCAGCTTAGAGTCGGGCTTTTCCTACGAGCAGTACTTC	CASSLESGFSYEQYF
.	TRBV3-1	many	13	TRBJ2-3	TGTGCCAGCGGACAACAAGGAACAGATACGCAGTATTTT	CASGQQGTDTQYF
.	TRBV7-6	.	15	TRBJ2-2	TGTGCCAGCAGCTTAGTCAGGGGAAAGCCCGGGGAGCTGTTTTTT	CASSLVRGKPGELFF
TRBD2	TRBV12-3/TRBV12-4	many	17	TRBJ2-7	TGTGCCAGCAGTCGAGCGAGGGGAGGGCGTGTATCCTACGAGCAGTACTTC	CASSRARGGRVSYEQYF
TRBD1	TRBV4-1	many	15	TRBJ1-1	TGCGCCAGCAGCCACCCGGACAGGGTGGACACTGAAGCTTTCTTT	CASSHPDRVDTEAFF
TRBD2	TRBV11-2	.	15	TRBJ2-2	TGTGCCAGCAGCTCTGCCGGGGGGGGGGCCGGGGAGCTGTTTTTT	CASSSAGGGAGELFF
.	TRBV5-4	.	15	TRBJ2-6	TGTGCCAGCAGCCTAAGGGTAGCAGGGGCCAACGTCCTGACTTTC	CASSLRVAGANVLTF
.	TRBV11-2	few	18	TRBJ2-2	TGTGCCAGCAGCTTAGAAGGCTGGGGACGGGCCGGACCCGGGGAGCTGTTTTTT	CASSLEGWGRAGPGELFF
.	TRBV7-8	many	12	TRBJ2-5	TGTGCCAGCAGCTTATCATCCTTGGCCATGTACTTC	CASSLSSLAMYF
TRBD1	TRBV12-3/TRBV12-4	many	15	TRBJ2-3	TGTGCCAGCAGGGTTTGGGACAGGTACACAGATACGCAGTATTTT	CASRVWDRYTDTQYF
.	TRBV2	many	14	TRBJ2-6	TGTGCCAGACAACGACACTCTGGGGCCAACGTCCTGACTTTC	CARQRHSGANVLTF
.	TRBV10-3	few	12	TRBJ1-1	TGTGCCATCAGCCCAGTCAGTACTGAAGCTTTCTTT	CAISPVSTEAFF
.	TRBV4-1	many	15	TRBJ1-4	TGCGCCAGCAGCCAACCTTGGGGGCGAGATGAAAAACTGTTTTTT	CASSQPWGRDEKLFF
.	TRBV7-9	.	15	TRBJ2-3	TGTGCCAGCAGCTTACGAAGAGGGAGCAGAGATACGCAGTATTTT	CASSLRRGSRDTQYF
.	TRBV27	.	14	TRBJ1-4	TGTGCCAGCAGTTCCCCGGGGGCGTATGAAAAACTGTTTTTT	CASSSPGAYEKLFF
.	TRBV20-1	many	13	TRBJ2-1	TGCAGTGCTAGCCGGGCTCAATACAATGAGCAGTTCTTC	CSASRAQYNEQFF
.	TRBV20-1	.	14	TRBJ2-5	TGCAGTGCTAGAGATACGGCTATTCAAGAGACCCAGTACTTC	CSARDTAIQETQYF
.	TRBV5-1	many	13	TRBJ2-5	TGCGCCAGCAGGGGGACTCCACAAGAGACCCAGTACTTC	CASRGTPQETQYF
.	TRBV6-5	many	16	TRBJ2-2	TGTGCCAGCAGACAATTCGGGACCTCGAACACCGGGGAGCTGTTTTTT	CASRQFGTSNTGELFF
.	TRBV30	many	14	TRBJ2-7	TGTGCCTGGAATAAACTGACAGGCTCCTACGAGCAGTACTTC	CAWNKLTGSYEQYF
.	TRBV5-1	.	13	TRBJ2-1	TGCGCCAGCAGCATAGGGCAGAACAATGAGCAGTTCTTC	CASSIGQNNEQFF
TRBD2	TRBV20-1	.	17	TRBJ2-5	TGCAGTGCTACCCCACCTCTAGCGGGGGCCTTCCAAGAGACCCAGTACTTC	CSATPPLAGAFQETQYF
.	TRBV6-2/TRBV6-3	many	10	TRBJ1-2	TGTGCCACGCGGATGTATGGCTACACCTTC	CATRMYGYTF
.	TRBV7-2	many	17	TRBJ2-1	TGTGCCAGCAGTCGTACAGGGTCCTCTGGCTCCTACAATGAGCAGTTCTTC	CASSRTGSSGSYNEQFF
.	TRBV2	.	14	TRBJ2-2	TGTGCCAGCACCCCCGGGCGCGGCACCGGGGAGCTGTTTTTT	CASTPGRGTGELFF
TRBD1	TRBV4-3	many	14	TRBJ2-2	TGCGCCAGCAGCCCGGACAGGGGGAGCGGGGAGCTGTTTTTT	CASSPDRGSGELFF
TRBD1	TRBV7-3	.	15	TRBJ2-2	TGTGCCAGCAGCTCGACAGGGATTGGCACCGGGGAGCTGTTTTTT	CASSSTGIGTGELFF
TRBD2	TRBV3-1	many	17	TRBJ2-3	TGTGCCAGCAGCCAAGGGTTAGCGGGGGGTTCCACAGATACGCAGTATTTT	CASSQGLAGGSTDTQYF
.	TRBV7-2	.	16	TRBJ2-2	TGTGCCAGCAGCTTCCTGCAGGGGACTTACACCGGGGAGCTGTTTTTT	CASSFLQGTYTGELFF
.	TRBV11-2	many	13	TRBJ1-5	TGTGCCAGCAGCTTAGATGCCTTTAGGCCCCAGCATTTT	CASSLDAFRPQHF
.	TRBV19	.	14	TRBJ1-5	TGTGCCAGTAGTAGCCAGGGATGGGAACAGCCCCAGCATTTT	CASSSQGWEQPQHF
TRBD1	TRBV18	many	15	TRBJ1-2	TGTGCCAGCTTTTCGACAGGGGACGGCGACTATGGCTACACCTTC	CASFSTGDGDYGYTF
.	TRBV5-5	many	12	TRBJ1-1	TGTGCCAGCAGCAAGATTAACACTGAAGCTTTCTTT	CASSKINTEAFF
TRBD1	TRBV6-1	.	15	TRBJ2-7	TGTGCCAGCAGCCGCAGGGGACAGGGGACCTACGAGCAGTACTTC	CASSRRGQGTYEQYF
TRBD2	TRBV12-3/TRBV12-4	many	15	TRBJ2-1	TGTGCCAGCAGTTTCTCTAGCGGGGGGGCGATTGAGCAGTTCTTC	CASSFSSGGAIEQFF
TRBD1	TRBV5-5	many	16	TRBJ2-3	TGTGCCAGCAGCGGGGAGGGGACAGGGGGGACAGATACGCAGTATTTT	CASSGEGTGGTDTQYF
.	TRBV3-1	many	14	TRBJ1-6	TGTGCCAGCAGCCATGCGGGCTATAATTCACCCCTCCACTTT	CASSHAGYNSPLHF
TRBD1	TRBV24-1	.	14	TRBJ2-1	TGTGCCACCAGTGAACTGACAGGGGGCGCGGAGCAGTTCTTC	CATSELTGGAEQFF
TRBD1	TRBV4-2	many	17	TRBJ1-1	TGTGCCAGCAGCCAAGCGAAGAGGACAGGGGCGACCTCTGAAGCTTTCTTT	CASSQAKRTGATSEAFF